What follows is one TCR beta chain and its context. What it binds is not known. This sample is drawn from a study of shared clonotypes between healthy human individuals. General study points: Across a few donors, naive CD4 shared roughly 5%, naive CD8 3.5% to 4%, memory CD4 about 2.4%, memory CD8 approximately 0.4%. Clonotypes shared by all four sorted-subset donors had higher generation probabilities than non-shared clonotypes.

Into CD45RA+ naive and CD45RA-negative memory subsets, the CD4+ cells were split. CDR3 length: 16 residues. Germline trimming cut 1 base from V and 2 bases from J; bases unmatched to any gene: 8. Germline V gene sequence: CDR1 KGHSH, CDR2 LQKENI. The assay was immunoSEQ multiplex PCR, and TCRdb's table has in-frame clones only and misses some. The table lists around 2.1 million clones, almost 96% of them singletons. The sequence came from a man between 18 and 35 years old in good health. Sequencing used naive CD4+ T cells sorted from blood. The subset: CD45RA+ positively selected. The genes are TRBV18 and TRBJ2-7; 7 bases map to TRBD1. The DNA for the CDR3 is TGTGCCAGCTCACCACAGGGGGCCAAGTCAGCCTACGAGCAGTACTTC. Residues: CASSPQGAKSAYEQYF.